This T cell receptor (beta chain) was sequenced during a study of blood T cell repertoires in COVID-19. Overall study context: Acute-phase and convalescent COVID-19 samples originated in the United States, Italy and Spain. PBMCs, B-cell-depleted T cells, or T cells were the source of the cDNA or gDNA that made up the material.

Sequenced by immunoSEQ multiplex PCR; TCRdb stores in-frame clones only, minus some. Found here are under 350,000 clones, about nine tenths of them singletons; the top ten hold approximately 2.4%. CDR3 length: 12 amino acids. Losses at the gene ends were 5 bases for V and 12 bases for J; bases not matched to a gene: 9. Material for sequencing was PBMCs or T cells enriched from blood (not recorded which). This clonotype originated in a young woman who had recovered from COVID-19. The chain carries TRBV12-3 or TRBV12-4 and TRBJ2-7; 8 bases map to TRBD1. The CDR3 DNA is TGTGCCAGCAGTCCCGGGACAGGCTTGGGGTACTTC. Amino acids: CASSPGTGLGYF.